Below, one T cell receptor beta chain is given with its context. Its antigen is currently unknown. This sample is drawn from a study of regulatory T cells in long-lasting Graves disease. According to the study, TCR beta libraries were built with iRepertoire HTBI primers and CDR3-region Arm-PCR. TCRdb re-analysed the multiplex PCR reads in MiXCR, keeping a single row per CDR3 protein. This table has about 540,000 distinct CDR3 sequences, approximately 15% appearing once. The time point was: newly diagnosed GD, antithyroid drugs for less than 3 months. From RNA extracted from PBMCs, the TCR library was made. Germline trimming cut 4 bases from V and 4 bases from J; bases unmatched to any gene: 3. The CDR3 runs 13 residues. In germline, CDR1 is KGHSH, CDR2 LQKENI. Study observations and caveats: Persistent cases favored TRBV28, TRBJ1-2 and TRBJ2-5.

These data were likewise used in another study, on T cells in Graves' hyperthyroidism and ophthalmopathy.

The clonotype comes from a man aged 25-45 years with Graves disease. This specimen was peripheral blood mononuclear cells (PBMCs), taken at new diagnosis, from a patient treated with antithyroid drugs. The chain uses TRBV18 and TRBJ1-2; 7 nucleotides agree with TRBD1. CDR3 DNA sequence: TGTGCCAGCTCACAGGGACAGCCCTATGGCTACACCTTC. This gives the protein CASSQGQPYGYTF.